Reported below is one T cell receptor beta chain. The study drew its donors from healthy HIV-negative adults without recent acute infections or vaccinations. The entry originates in a study of shared clonotypes between healthy human individuals. The repertoire was sequenced with immunoSEQ multiplex PCR; TCRdb's copy has only in-frame clones and lacks some. The repertoire includes around 510,000 clones, around 96% of them detected once, and under 0.065% sits in the top ten. The CDR3 covers 15 residues. Germline CDR1 is MDHEN and CDR2 is SYDVKM. Trimming at V came to 6 bases and at J to 2 bases, leaving 8 bases not matched to a gene.

V usage is TRBV28 and J usage is TRBJ2-7, with 9 bases fitting TRBD2. Source material: naive CD4+ T cells sorted from blood. The subset is: CD45RA+ positively selected. The clonotype originates from a woman aged 25 to 39 in good health. The CDR3 bases are TGTGCCAGCAGACCTCGGGGACTAGCAGCCTACGAGCAGTACTTC. Translation: CASRPRGLAAYEQYF.